The rows below give T cell receptor beta chains drawn from one sample of a study of identical twins. A single record per CDR3 protein comes from TCRdb applying MiXCR to the 5' RACE reads. The sample shows about 900,000 distinct CDR3 sequences, 9% to 15% of them seen only once. These data are also associated with another study on yellow fever vaccine responses in identical twins.

Specimen: PBMCs. The source of these receptors is a woman aged 18-35 years in good health. CDR3s include the opening cysteine and the closing phenylalanine or tryptophan. The D gene is left open where the match is weak. Clone size appears in some rows only: once, few, many, or a class for an expanded clone.

v_gene	abundance	d_gene	j_gene	CDR3aa	CDR3nt
TRBV20-1	few	-	TRBJ2-2	CSAQKTTGELFF	TGCAGTGCCCAGAAAACGACCGGGGAGCTGTTTTTT
TRBV19	many	TRBD1	TRBJ1-4	CASSYLGQENEKLFF	TGTGCCAGTAGTTATCTAGGACAGGAAAATGAAAAACTGTTTTTT
TRBV6-1	few	-	TRBJ1-4	CASRMGLLAEKLFF	TGTGCCAGCAGGATGGGACTCTTGGCCGAAAAACTGTTTTTT
TRBV16	-	-	TRBJ2-7	CASSQSPVYEQYF	TGTGCCAGCAGCCAATCCCCAGTCTACGAGCAGTACTTC
TRBV5-1	few	-	TRBJ2-2	CASSAPAANTGELFF	TGCGCCAGCAGCGCGCCAGCGGCTAACACCGGGGAGCTGTTTTTT
TRBV20-1	few	-	TRBJ1-5	CSAREGGREVSNQPQHF	TGCAGTGCTAGAGAGGGGGGCAGGGAAGTAAGCAATCAGCCCCAGCATTTT
TRBV12-3/TRBV12-4	many	TRBD1	TRBJ1-3	CATGQGKPGNTIYF	TGTGCCACCGGACAGGGGAAGCCTGGAAACACCATATATTTT
TRBV2	few	-	TRBJ2-4	CASSGGRGNIQYF	TGTGCCAGCAGTGGGGGTCGGGGGAACATTCAGTACTTC
TRBV11-2	many	-	TRBJ2-2	CASSLESTGELFF	TGTGCCAGCAGCTTAGAGTCCACCGGGGAGCTGTTTTTT
TRBV20-1	few	TRBD2	TRBJ2-2	CSARATRLAEAGELFF	TGCAGTGCTAGAGCGACCAGACTAGCGGAGGCCGGGGAGCTGTTTTTT
TRBV5-1	few	-	TRBJ2-1	CASSFSRPNNEQFF	TGCGCCAGCAGCTTCAGCCGCCCCAACAATGAGCAGTTCTTC
TRBV7-9	few	TRBD2	TRBJ2-3	CASSFSGGEDTQYF	TGTGCCAGCAGCTTTAGCGGGGGCGAGGATACGCAGTATTTT
TRBV29-1	few	TRBD2	TRBJ2-3	CSVEGSSGQFYTDTQYF	TGCAGCGTTGAAGGGTCTAGCGGCCAATTTTACACAGATACGCAGTATTTT
TRBV7-6	few	TRBD2	TRBJ2-1	CASRPLAGGPLDEQFF	TGTGCCAGCAGACCTTTAGCGGGGGGGCCTTTAGATGAGCAGTTCTTC
TRBV6-2/TRBV6-3	many	TRBD1	TRBJ1-2	CASGQGGYGYTF	TGTGCCAGTGGACAGGGCGGCTATGGCTACACCTTC
TRBV12-3/TRBV12-4	many	-	TRBJ1-1	CASSFGSYEAFF	TGTGCCAGCAGTTTCGGCAGCTATGAAGCTTTCTTT
TRBV5-1	-	-	TRBJ1-1	CANFDLNTEAFF	TGCGCCAACTTTGACCTGAACACTGAAGCTTTCTTT
TRBV20-1	few	TRBD2	TRBJ2-1	CSARGSLAATNEQFF	TGCAGTGCTAGAGGTTCACTAGCGGCTACTAATGAGCAGTTCTTC
TRBV12-3/TRBV12-4	-	-	TRBJ2-2	CASSPSGITGELFF	TGTGCCAGCAGTCCTTCCGGGATTACCGGGGAGCTGTTTTTT
TRBV20-1	few	-	TRBJ2-5	CSATPVASVQETQYF	TGCAGTGCTACCCCCGTGGCTAGCGTACAAGAGACCCAGTACTTC
TRBV7-9	-	-	TRBJ2-1	CASSFGGLTSYNEQFF	TGTGCCAGCAGCTTCGGGGGCCTCACTTCCTACAATGAGCAGTTCTTC
TRBV9	few	-	TRBJ2-5	CASREIERETQYF	TGTGCCAGCAGAGAGATCGAGCGAGAGACCCAGTACTTC
TRBV4-2	-	-	TRBJ2-1	CSSSQVDNIHNEQFF	TGTTCCAGCAGCCAAGTAGACAATATACACAATGAGCAGTTCTTC
TRBV6-5	few	TRBD1	TRBJ1-2	CASSYSLGQDLYGYTF	TGTGCCAGCAGTTACTCTCTGGGACAGGACCTCTATGGCTACACCTTC
TRBV18	-	-	TRBJ2-3	CASSPNRATDTQYF	TGTGCCAGCTCACCCAACAGGGCCACAGATACGCAGTATTTT
TRBV3-1	-	-	TRBJ2-1	CASSQETGVPYNEQFF	TGTGCCAGCAGCCAAGAAACGGGGGTTCCCTACAATGAGCAGTTCTTC
TRBV5-1	many	-	TRBJ1-5	CASSLDSGNNQPQHF	TGCGCCAGCAGCTTGGATTCGGGTAACAATCAGCCCCAGCATTTT
TRBV7-2	few	TRBD1	TRBJ2-2	CASSKQGQGTGELFF	TGTGCCAGCAGCAAACAAGGACAGGGCACCGGGGAGCTGTTTTTT
TRBV25-1	medium-sized	-	TRBJ2-3	CASSDPRSGGLTDTQYF	TGTGCCAGCAGTGACCCAAGGTCAGGCGGCCTCACAGATACGCAGTATTTT
TRBV6-5	-	TRBD1	TRBJ2-7	CASSFVTGGYEQYF	TGTGCCAGCAGTTTTGTGACAGGGGGCTACGAGCAGTACTTC
TRBV24-1	many	-	TRBJ2-7	CATSDLCRKITYEQYF	TGTGCCACCAGTGATTTGTGTAGGAAAATTACCTACGAGCAGTACTTC
TRBV12-3/TRBV12-4	many	TRBD1	TRBJ1-1	CASSLAGQGQEFYPNTEAFF	TGTGCCAGCAGTTTGGCGGGACAGGGGCAGGAGTTTTACCCGAACACTGAAGCTTTCTTT
TRBV12-3/TRBV12-4	-	TRBD2	TRBJ2-3	CASSYGGRTDTQYF	TGTGCCAGCAGTTATGGCGGGAGGACAGATACGCAGTATTTT
TRBV20-1	few	-	TRBJ2-7	CSAGTGSYEQYF	TGCAGTGCTGGGACCGGATCCTACGAGCAGTACTTC
TRBV11-2	-	-	TRBJ1-2	CASSLGGQPGGYTF	TGTGCCAGCAGCTTAGGTGGGCAACCGGGCGGCTACACCTTC
TRBV3-1	many	-	TRBJ2-3	CASSLALDPSTDTQYF	TGTGCCAGCAGCCTAGCATTGGACCCGTCCACAGATACGCAGTATTTT
TRBV2	few	TRBD2	TRBJ2-1	CASSELGTSSYNEQFF	TGTGCCAGCAGTGAGTTAGGGACTAGTTCCTACAATGAGCAGTTCTTC
TRBV15	-	TRBD2	TRBJ2-1	CATSTLRGYFGGGLYEQFF	TGTGCCACCAGCACCCTAAGGGGGTATTTTGGCGGGGGGCTCTATGAGCAGTTCTTC
TRBV27	-	TRBD2	TRBJ2-5	CASSLSAPAGAPLETQYF	TGTGCCAGCAGTTTATCGGCCCCAGCGGGGGCCCCTTTGGAGACCCAGTACTTC
TRBV3-1	-	-	TRBJ2-1	CASSQGTDEQFF	TGTGCCAGCAGCCAAGGTACCGATGAGCAGTTCTTC
TRBV4-1	many	-	TRBJ1-6	CASSQGAGKAPLHF	TGCGCCAGCAGCCAAGGTGCAGGGAAGGCACCCCTCCACTTT